The rows below give T cell receptor beta chains drawn from one sample of a study of cytomegalovirus exposure and HLA in healthy donors. Using immunoSEQ multiplex PCR, the repertoire was profiled, and TCRdb retains in-frame clones only, with some absent. The table lists around 140,000 clones, around 73% of them singletons, with 2.5% to 3% in the top ten. Sequencing was carried out using PBMCs. These TCRs come from a female donor in good health and CMV-seronegative. The CDR3 runs from the conserved cysteine through the conserved F or W. The D gene is left open where the match is weak. A clone size is listed for some rows: how often the clone was seen (once, few, many), or a class if it is expanded.

size	D	V	J	DNA	CDR3
NA	NA	TRBV29-1	TRBJ2-5	TGCAGCGTTGATTCACAGTCCCCCTCCCAGTACTTC	CSVDSQSPSQYF
NA	TRBD1	TRBV18	TRBJ1-2	TGTGCCAGCTCACCAAAGGCCCCGGACAGGAGCTATGGCTACCCCTTC	CASSPKAPDRSYGYPF
NA	NA	TRBV6-5	TRBJ1-3	TGTGCCAGCAGTTACGCTAGACAGAGCTCTGGAAACACCATATATTTT	CASSYARQSSGNTIYF
NA	TRBD2	TRBV19	TRBJ2-7	TGTGCCAGTAGGGGGGGGGACTACGAGCAGTACTTC	CASRGGDYEQYF
NA	TRBD1	TRBV28	TRBJ2-7	TGTGCCAGCTCACTACCGGGACAGCGAACCTACGAGCAGTACTTC	CASSLPGQRTYEQYF
NA	NA	TRBV15	TRBJ2-3	TGTGCCACCAGCAGAGATAACGGGTTCCCAGATACGCAGTATTTT	CATSRDNGFPDTQYF
NA	NA	TRBV4-2	TRBJ1-1	TGTGCCAGCAGCCCCGGTATGAACACTGAAGCTTTCTTT	CASSPGMNTEAFF
NA	NA	TRBV28	TRBJ1-4	TGTGCCAGCAGTTCCCCCCTGGGGGGGCGTGAAAAACTGTTTTTT	CASSSPLGGREKLFF
NA	NA	TRBV15	TRBJ1-5	TGTGCCACCAGCAGAGATGTGGACAGCGCGAAAGGGCAGCCCCAGCATTTT	CATSRDVDSAKGQPQHF
NA	NA	TRBV15	TRBJ1-6	TGTGCCACCAGCAGCCGGGGCTATAATTCACCCCTCCACTTT	CATSSRGYNSPLHF
NA	NA	TRBV6-5	TRBJ2-3	TGTGCCAGCAGACAGGGTATGCAAGATACGCAGTATTTT	CASRQGMQDTQYF
few	NA	TRBV5-4	TRBJ2-7	TGCGCCAGCAGCCAAGAGACAGGTTCCTACGAGCAGTACTTC	CASSQETGSYEQYF
once	NA	TRBV7-8	TRBJ1-1	TGTGCCAGCAGCCAACAATCAGTGGACAAGGGAACTGAAGCTTTCTTT	CASSQQSVDKGTEAFF
NA	TRBD1	TRBV5-1	TRBJ2-7	TGCGCCAGCAGCTTAGAGGGGACAGGGCTGTACGAGCAGTACTTC	CASSLEGTGLYEQYF
NA	NA	TRBV5-1	TRBJ2-7	TGCGCCAGCAGCTTGTTGGGCCTCCCGGTAAGGTCCTACGAGCAGTACTTC	CASSLLGLPVRSYEQYF
NA	NA	TRBV6-1	TRBJ1-2	TGTGCCAGCAGTGAATGGACAGTTGGGAGTTACGGCTACACCTTC	CASSEWTVGSYGYTF
few	NA	TRBV4-3	TRBJ2-1	TGCGCCAGCAGCCAAGATTTGGCTGGCTACAATGAGCAGTTCTTC	CASSQDLAGYNEQFF
NA	TRBD1	TRBV6-1	TRBJ1-1	TGTGCCAGCCGTCAGGGGGCGCTGAACACTGAAGCTTTCTTT	CASRQGALNTEAFF